This TCR beta chain was captured by sequencing in a study of T cell repertoires in cytomegalovirus infection. About the study: Based on public TCR beta signatures, there were indications of CMV infection and of a matching HLA type.

As concerns this clonotype: Antigen: not known.

Using its own MiXCR run on the reads, TCRdb lists one record per CDR3 protein. Of 680,000 or so distinct CDR3 sequences in the sample, approximately 34% are singletons; the top ten hold more than 2.5%. Regarding the study as a whole: Summed public TCR beta family frequency identified CMV carriers bearing the relevant HLA. HLA-C-restricted, CMV-specific TCR beta clonotypes were dominant ex vivo.

The CDR3 is 17 residues long. From germline, CDR1 is DFQATT and CDR2 SNEGSKA (reference sequence). V gave up 8 bases and J gave up 3 bases, with 29 bases separating them. Source material: PBMCs. The rearrangement joins TRBV20-1 to TRBJ2-7; the D call may be TRBD1 or TRBD2 (9 bases each). This clonotype was obtained from a human donor in good health (CMV status not recorded). Some clones in this sample may be carry-over from other donors' samples. The CDR3 sequence is CSLGPGQGIAGVYEQYF. The CDR3 DNA reads as TGCAGTTTGGGCCCGGGACAGGGTATAGCGGGAGTCTACGAGCAGTACTTC.